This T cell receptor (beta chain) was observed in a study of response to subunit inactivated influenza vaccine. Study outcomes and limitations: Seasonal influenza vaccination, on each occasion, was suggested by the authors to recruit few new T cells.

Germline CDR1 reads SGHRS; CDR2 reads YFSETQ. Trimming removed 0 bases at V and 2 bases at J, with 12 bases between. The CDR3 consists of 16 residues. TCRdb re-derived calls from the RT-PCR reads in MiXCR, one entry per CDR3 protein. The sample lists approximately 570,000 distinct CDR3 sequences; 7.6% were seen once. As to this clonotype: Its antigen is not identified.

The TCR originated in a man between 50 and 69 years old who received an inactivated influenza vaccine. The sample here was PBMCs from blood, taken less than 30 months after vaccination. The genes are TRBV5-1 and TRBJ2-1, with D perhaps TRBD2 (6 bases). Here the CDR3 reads CASSLAVAGPYNEQFF. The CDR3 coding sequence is TGCGCCAGCAGCTTGGCCGTTGCGGGGCCCTACAATGAGCAGTTCTTC.